The source of this T cell receptor (beta chain) is a study of tumor and adjacent non-tumor tissue in lung cancer. Looking at the study overall: Samples averaged roughly 4 million productive TCRbeta reads each. The study, taken as a whole, reports: Top 100 clones took a larger repertoire share in normal lung. Shorter survival was associated with higher TCR diversity in tumors. Compared with tumor, normal lung showed significantly lower TCR diversity.

From germline, CDR1 is DFQATT and CDR2 SNEGSKA (reference sequence). V dropped 5 bases and J dropped 3 bases, with 20 bases sitting between them. CDR3 size: 15 residues. This sample's RNA came from whole unsorted tissue. On this clonotype: Its cognate antigen is unknown. This sequence may be a read error, since a much larger clone differs from it by one base.

TCRbeta libraries were built with three rounds of nested PCR, modified from ARM-PCR. MiXCR, run by TCRdb on the multiplex PCR reads, gives a single entry per CDR3 protein. The profile shows about 82,000 distinct CDR3 sequences, around 74% of them singletons. The chain combines TRBV20-1 with TRBJ2-7; D possibly corresponds to TRBD1 (5 bases). This TCR was sampled from a woman between 45 and 65 years old with non-small cell lung cancer. Sequencing was done on a sample of lung tumor tissue. This chain's CDR3 is CSAQGLLSGFYEQYF. Here the CDR3 DNA reads TGCAGTGCTCAGGGCCTCCTCTCCGGGTTCTACGAGCAGTACTTC.